This T cell receptor beta chain was recorded in a study of regulatory T cells in long-lasting Graves disease. This clonotype has more than one count but fewer than ten. CDR3 length equals 16 residues. After removal of 7 bases from V and 1 base from J, the junction contained 13 bases not matched to a gene. The germline V gene encodes CDR1 DFQATT and CDR2 SNEGSKA (reference sequence). According to the study, TCR beta libraries were built with iRepertoire HTBI primers and CDR3-region Arm-PCR. Using its own MiXCR run on the multiplex PCR reads, TCRdb lists one record per CDR3 protein. The table has about 620,000 distinct CDR3 sequences, around 15% seen once. The time point: newly diagnosed GD, antithyroid drugs for less than 3 months. After RNA was extracted from PBMCs, the TCR library was made from it. Separately, the same data were catalogued under a study of T cells in Graves' hyperthyroidism and ophthalmopathy.

The clonotype originates from a woman aged 30 to 39 with Graves disease. The rearrangement joins TRBV20-1 to TRBJ2-3; TRBD2 agrees at 8 bases. Sequenced here: peripheral blood mononuclear cells (PBMCs), sampled at new diagnosis, from a patient treated with antithyroid drugs. CDR3 nucleotide sequence: TGCAGTGGTCACTGGACGGGAGGGTTGGGCACAGATACGCAGTATTTT. Its translation is CSGHWTGGLGTDTQYF.